Below, 30 T cell receptor beta chains from the same sample are listed, as sequenced in a study of cytomegalovirus exposure and HLA in healthy donors. 13 Jbeta primers and 60 Vbeta primers were used for the PCR. Sequencing was performed with immunoSEQ multiplex PCR; in TCRdb, only in-frame clones are kept and a portion is missing. The sample consists of 250,000 to 350,000 clones, over 85% of them appearing once. Sample: PBMCs. Receptor source: a woman aged 18-35 years in good health and CMV-seronegative.

J is TRBJ2-7 and V is TRBV27; 8 positions agree with TRBD2. The CDR3 extends over 17 amino acids. The trim removed 3 bases at V and 0 bases at J, leaving 10 bases unmatched. Germline assignment: CDR1 MNHEY and CDR2 SMNVEV (reference sequence). The CDR3 protein is CASSFTYEAGVSYEQYF. For the CDR3, the DNA is TGTGCCAGCAGTTTTACATATGAAGCGGGGGTCTCCTACGAGCAGTACTTC.

The CDR3 reads CASRGSYAYNEQFF. The CDR3 nucleotides read TGTGCCAGCCGGGGGTCCTACGCCTACAATGAGCAGTTCTTC. The chain recombines TRBV28 with TRBJ2-1; perhaps TRBD2 as D (6 bases). Trimming removed 8 bases from V and 2 bases from J, with 13 bases in between. Per the germline V gene, CDR1 is MDHEN and CDR2 is SYDVKM. The CDR3 is made up of 14 amino acids.

The chain couples TRBV6-1 to TRBJ1-1, with D possibly TRBD1 on 5 matching bases. Germline V gene lookup returns CDR1 MNHNS and CDR2 SASEGT. CDR3 length: 13 amino acids. V was shortened by 8 bases and J by 1 base, with 11 bases between the two germline ends. The CDR3 is CASGRGPNTEAFF. The CDR3 region has the DNA TGTGCCAGCGGGAGGGGCCCGAACACTGAAGCTTTCTTT.

The chain uses TRBV16 and TRBJ2-3; perhaps TRBD2 as D (7 bases). Trimming took 7 bases from V and 0 from J, leaving 17 bases between them. The CDR3 is made up of 16 amino acids. Looked up from germline, CDR1 is KGHSY and CDR2 is FQNENV. The CDR3 loop reads CASISGGPSSTDTQYF. The CDR3 nucleotides read TGTGCCAGCATCTCGGGGGGCCCTTCTAGCACAGATACGCAGTATTTT.

The chain recombines TRBV28 with TRBJ1-5; 9 bases agree with TRBD1. Losses at the gene ends were 5 bases for V and 5 bases for J; bases not matched to a gene: 4. Germline V gene sequence: CDR1 MDHEN, CDR2 SYDVKM. The CDR3 contains 14 residues. The DNA for the CDR3 is TGTGCCAGCAGTCTTCGACAGGGGGATCAGCCCCAGCATTTT. Its translation is CASSLRQGDQPQHF.

This sequence joins TRBV2 and TRBJ2-7, with 7 bases fitting TRBD1. V trimming: 6 bases; J trimming: 0 bases; junction bases outside the gene matches: 8. Per the germline V gene, CDR1 is SNHLY and CDR2 is FYNNEI. This CDR3 comprises 15 residues. Here the CDR3 DNA reads TGTGCCAGCAGGGGGATGGGACAGAGCTCCTACGAGCAGTACTTC. As protein: CASRGMGQSSYEQYF.

J is TRBJ2-1 and V is TRBV4-1, with TRBD2 matching 12 bases. V trimming: 6 bases; J trimming: 1 base; junction bases outside the gene matches: 10. Germline V gene data show CDR1 as MGHRA and CDR2 as YSYEKL. The CDR3 sequence is 18 residues long. This chain's CDR3 is CASRRLAGEPFSYNEQFF. The CDR3 DNA follows: TGCGCCAGCAGACGACTAGCGGGGGAACCATTTTCCTACAATGAGCAGTTCTTC.

This rearrangement joins TRBV5-1 to TRBJ2-1, with 15 bases aligning to TRBD2. In germline, CDR1 is SGHRS, CDR2 YFSETQ. The CDR3 is made up of 17 amino acids. The V and J ends lost 5 bases and 12 bases, in that order; junction bases with no gene match: 15. CDR3 loop: CASSLLGLAGGEGGQFF. The CDR3 coding sequence is TGCGCCAGCAGTCTGTTGGGACTAGCGGGGGGCGAGGGAGGGCAGTTCTTC. The complete variable domain, with remaining parts taken from reference TRBV5-1 and TRBJ2-1, reads KAGVTQTPRYLIKTRGQQVTLSCSPISGHRSVSWYQQTPGQGLQFLFEYFSETQRNKGNFPGRFSGRQFSNSRSEMNVSTLELGDSALYLCASSLLGLAGGEGGQFFGPGTRLTVL.

The rearrangement joins TRBV2 to TRBJ2-2, with TRBD1 as a possible D gene (7 bases). Germline lookup yields CDR1 SNHLY and CDR2 FYNNEI. This CDR3 is built from 15 residues. The V end was cut by 7 bases, the J end by 4 bases, with 16 bases between. The CDR3 loop reads CASNSGGLGTGELFF. The CDR3, as DNA: TGTGCCAGCAACTCAGGGGGACTTGGCACCGGGGAGCTGTTTTTT.

The genes are TRBV5-1 and TRBJ2-6; no reliable D call. In germline, CDR1 is SGHRS, CDR2 YFSETQ. The ends were cut back, 5 bases at V and 4 bases at J, with 13 bases in the middle. The CDR3 extends over 15 amino acids. CDR3 in DNA: TGCGCCAGCAGTATAACCAACTCCGGGGCCAACGTCCTGACTTTC. Translating it yields CASSITNSGANVLTF.

CDR3 coding DNA: TGTGCCAGCAGCATAGGGGACAGGACCAGCCCCTACGAGCAGTACTTC. It encodes CASSIGDRTSPYEQYF. The chain links TRBV7-6 to TRBJ2-7, with 8 bases identical to TRBD1. The germline CDR1 and CDR2 sequences are SGHVS and FNYEAQ. The J segment lost 2 bases and the V segment lost 5 bases, leaving 11 bases of the junction unmatched. This CDR3 region has 16 residues.

The chain combines TRBV19 with TRBJ2-1, with 7 positions matching TRBD2. Germline-derived CDR1 and CDR2 are LNHDA and SQIVND (reference sequence). The ends lost 6 bases at V and 0 bases at J; junction bases unmatched: 5. This CDR3 comprises 15 residues. The CDR3 coding sequence is TGTGCCAGTAGGGGAGGGGTCCGCTCCTACAATGAGCAGTTCTTC. This codes for CASRGGVRSYNEQFF.

The chain couples TRBV5-1 to TRBJ2-1; 10 bases align to TRBD1. The CDR3 runs 16 residues. V shed 3 bases, J shed 4 bases, and the junction held 7 bases outside the gene matches. Germline V gene sequence: CDR1 SGHRS, CDR2 YFSETQ. The CDR3 DNA is TGCGCCAGCAGCTCGTACGGGACAGGGGATTACAATGAGCAGTTCTTC. Amino acid sequence: CASSSYGTGDYNEQFF.

The chain has TRBV7-6 and TRBJ2-1; weak D call: TRBD2 (5 bases). Deletions cut 5 bases from V and 1 base from J, with 9 bases between. The germline CDR1 and CDR2 sequences are SGHVS and FNYEAQ. This CDR3 contains 14 residues. CDR3 DNA: TGTGCCAGCAGCCCCGGGGTATCCTACAATGAGCAGTTCTTC. Its translation is CASSPGVSYNEQFF. Variable domain in full (rest from reference TRBV7-6 and TRBJ2-1): GAGVSQSPRYKVTKRGQDVALRCDPISGHVSLYWYRQALGQGPEFLTYFNYEAQQDKSGLPNDRFSAERPEGSISTLTIQRTEQRDSAMYRCASSPGVSYNEQFFGPGTRLTVL.

The chain is built from TRBV7-9 and TRBJ1-2; no definite D call. CDR1 and CDR2 from the germline V gene are SEHNR and FQNEAQ (reference sequence). This CDR3 has 13 residues. The germline V and J ends were trimmed by 5 bases and 4 bases, with 11 bases remaining between them. The CDR3 protein is CASSPSGAYGYTF. CDR3 nucleotide sequence: TGTGCCAGCAGCCCGAGCGGAGCCTATGGCTACACCTTC.

In nucleotides, the CDR3 is TGTGCCAGCAGGCCGACTAGCGGAAGCTCCTACGAGCAGTACTTC. Protein: CASRPTSGSSYEQYF. The V gene is TRBV7-9, the J gene TRBJ2-7, with TRBD2 matching over 9 bases. This CDR3 has 15 amino acids. V shed 6 bases and J 0 bases; nucleotides not matched to a gene: 6. CDR1 SEHNR and CDR2 FQNEAQ come from the germline V gene (reference sequence).

The J gene is TRBJ1-5, the V gene TRBV27; TRBD1 matches at 10 bases. The germline V gene encodes CDR1 MNHEY and CDR2 SMNVEV (reference sequence). This CDR3 region has 15 residues. V was pared by 5 bases and J by 3 bases, with 4 bases of the junction left unmatched. The CDR3 DNA is TGTGCCAGCAGTCCTGACAGGGGGCTCAATCAGCCCCAGCATTTT. This translates into CASSPDRGLNQPQHF.

The CDR3 DNA is TGTGCCATCAGTACCGGAGGGGACCTTATCGATACCTTC. It translates to CAISTGGDLIDTF. This chain links TRBV10-3 with TRBJ1-2; D might be TRBD1 (5 bases). In germline, CDR1 is ENHRY, CDR2 SYGVKD. V was pared by 5 bases and J by 14 bases, with 21 bases between. CDR3 length: 13 amino acids.

The V gene is TRBV18, the J gene TRBJ2-7; 7 bases align to TRBD2. V shed 6 bases and J 6 bases; nucleotides not matched to a gene: 8. The germline V gene encodes CDR1 KGHSH and CDR2 LQKENI. The CDR3 is made up of 13 amino acids. The CDR3 region has the DNA TGTGCCAGCTCCCCCTCTGGGAGGGGCGAGCAGTACTTC. Protein sequence: CASSPSGRGEQYF.

The chain recombines TRBV10-3 with TRBJ2-6; 8 bases fit TRBD1. CDR1 ENHRY and CDR2 SYGVKD come from the germline V gene. This CDR3 has 16 amino acids. J was trimmed by 0 bases and V by 10 bases; bases with no gene match: 8. CDR3 protein: CATVPGGNSGANVLTF. CDR3 nucleotide sequence: TGTGCCACTGTCCCAGGGGGCAACTCTGGGGCCAACGTCCTGACTTTC.

The rearrangement uses TRBV5-1 and TRBJ1-2, with a tentative D call TRBD1 (5 bases). The CDR3 has 13 residues. V was pared by 4 bases and J by 8 bases, with 15 bases between. Germline CDR1 reads SGHRS; CDR2 reads YFSETQ. CDR3 loop: CASSVTALDGYTF. The CDR3 DNA reads as TGCGCCAGCAGCGTGACAGCGTTGGACGGCTACACCTTC.

This clone has a single count. The J gene is TRBJ2-1, the V gene TRBV29-1; D gene ambiguous. The CDR3 is 15 amino acids. The V gene lost 3 bases and the J gene lost 5 bases, with 17 bases spanning the gap. CDR1 and CDR2 (germline): SQVTM, ANQGSEA. CDR3 nucleotides: TGCAGCGTTGATTTAGTGTTTGAACAGAACAATGAGCAGTTCTTC. Protein: CSVDLVFEQNNEQFF.

The V call is TRBV10-1, the J call TRBJ1-1; D not resolved. Germline assignment: CDR1 WNHNN and CDR2 SYGVQD (reference sequence). The CDR3 is 14 amino acids. Trimming took 4 bases from V and 0 from J, leaving 9 bases between them. In nucleotides, the CDR3 is TGCGCCAGCAGTGGGCAGGCCTTGAACACTGAAGCTTTCTTT. This encodes CASSGQALNTEAFF.

V is TRBV7-9 and J is TRBJ1-2; TRBD1 might be the D (5 bases). This CDR3 has 13 amino acids. V was pared by 5 bases and J by 0 bases, with 7 bases between. Germline values: CDR1 SEHNR, CDR2 FQNEAQ (reference sequence). This chain's CDR3 is CASSLTANYGYTF. DNA for the CDR3: TGTGCCAGCAGCCTGACAGCTAACTATGGCTACACCTTC.

The chain uses TRBV5-1 and TRBJ2-6; 10 nucleotides align to TRBD1. Germline loops: CDR1 SGHRS, CDR2 YFSETQ. This CDR3 comprises 17 residues. The trim removed 4 bases at V and 2 bases at J, leaving 6 bases unmatched. The CDR3 loop is CASSADRGRAGANVLTF. The CDR3 nucleotides read TGCGCCAGCAGCGCTGACAGGGGGCGAGCTGGGGCCAACGTCCTGACTTTC.

The chain joins TRBV13 to TRBJ1-2; 12 nucleotides agree with TRBD1. The CDR3 sequence is 17 residues long. With 5 bases clipped from V and 6 bases from J, the junction kept 13 bases outside the gene matches. Germline CDR1 reads PRHDT; CDR2 reads FYEKMQ (reference sequence). The CDR3 DNA reads TGTGCCAGCAGCCCGGAGCCGGGACAGGGGGCGCAGGATGGCTACACCTTC. The encoded protein is CASSPEPGQGAQDGYTF.

As for this clone: Germline is not matched at one junction end, which may reflect a read error. The chain couples TRBV7-9 to TRBJ1-4, with 8 bases lining up with TRBD1. CDR1 SEHNR and CDR2 FQNEAQ come from the germline V gene (reference sequence). The length of the CDR3 is 14 residues. CDR3 bases: TGTGCCAGCAGTTCGCCAGGGGGCTCAAGAAAAACTGTTTTT. This translates into CASSSPGGSRKTVF.

The rearrangement uses TRBV5-1 and TRBJ1-2; 7 bases fit TRBD1. V was pared by 3 bases and J by 4 bases, with 9 bases of the junction left unmatched. Germline CDR1 is SGHRS and CDR2 is YFSETQ. The CDR3 loop spans 15 amino acids. The CDR3 DNA reads TGCGCCAGCAGCTCGAGTCCGGGACAGCCCTATGGCTACACCTTC. Its translation is CASSSSPGQPYGYTF.

The chain couples TRBV20-1 to TRBJ2-3; TRBD2 agrees at 10 bases. Germline V gene data show CDR1 as DFQATT and CDR2 as SNEGSKA (reference sequence). This CDR3 is 11 amino acids long. The CDR3 spells CSGLAADTQYF. The CDR3 DNA is TGCAGCGGACTAGCGGCAGATACGCAGTATTTT.

This chain uses TRBV4-1 with TRBJ2-2; the match to TRBD2 covers 11 bases. With V trimmed by 4 bases and J by 5 bases, 12 bases remained unmatched. This CDR3 has 18 residues. Germline values: CDR1 MGHRA, CDR2 YSYEKL. The CDR3 sequence: CASSPRTLTSGGTGELFF. The CDR3, as DNA: TGCGCCAGCAGCCCCCGGACCTTAACTAGCGGGGGTACCGGGGAGCTGTTTTTT.